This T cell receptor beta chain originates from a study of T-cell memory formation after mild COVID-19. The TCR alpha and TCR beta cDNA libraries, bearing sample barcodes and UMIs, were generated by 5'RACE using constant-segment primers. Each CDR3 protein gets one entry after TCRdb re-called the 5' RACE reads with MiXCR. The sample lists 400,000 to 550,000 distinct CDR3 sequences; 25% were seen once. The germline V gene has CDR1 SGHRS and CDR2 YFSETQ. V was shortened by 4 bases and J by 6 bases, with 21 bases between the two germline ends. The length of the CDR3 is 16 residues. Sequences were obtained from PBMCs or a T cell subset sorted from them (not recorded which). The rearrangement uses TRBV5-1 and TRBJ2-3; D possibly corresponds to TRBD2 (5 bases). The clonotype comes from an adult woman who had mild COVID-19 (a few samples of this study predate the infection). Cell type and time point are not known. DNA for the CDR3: TGCGCCAGCAGCCTAGGCGGCGGGCCTAGGGTCGATACGCAGTATTTT. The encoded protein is CASSLGGGPRVDTQYF.